These 21 T cell receptor beta chains were sequenced from one sample in a study of blood T cell repertoires in COVID-19. Measured with immunoSEQ multiplex PCR; TCRdb has only the in-frame clones, and not every one. The sample holds about 160,000 clones, around 83% seen once. The specimen sequenced was peripheral blood. The receptors here all came from a man in his sixties or seventies who had recovered from COVID-19.

This clone showed up many times. V is TRBV9 and J is TRBJ1-1; TRBD1 matches 7 bases. This CDR3 region has 18 residues. V lost 0 bases to trimming and J lost 4 bases; unmatched junction nucleotides: 15. Per germline, CDR1 SGDLS and CDR2 YYNGEE. The CDR3 bases are TGTGCCAGCAGCGTAGAGGGGGCAGGGATGGGACCGGGCACTGAAGCTTTCTTT. Protein: CASSVEGAGMGPGTEAFF.

This clone has just a few counts. This chain links TRBV2 with TRBJ2-4; D gene uncertain. The V end lost 8 bases, the J end lost 8 bases, and 13 bases lay between the germline ends. This CDR3 has 12 amino acids. Germline lookup yields CDR1 SNHLY and CDR2 FYNNEI. The chain's CDR3 is CASSILGDIQYF. The CDR3 region has the DNA TGTGCCAGCTCTATTCTCGGAGACATTCAGTACTTC.

This chain connects TRBV15 to TRBJ2-2; 8 bases map to TRBD1. CDR3 length: 16 residues. The junction had 12 bases not matched to a gene; V was cut back by 5 bases and J by 7 bases. Germline V gives CDR1 LNHNV, CDR2 YYDKDF (reference sequence). The CDR3 is CATSESRTGIHGELFF. As DNA, the CDR3 is TGTGCCACCAGCGAGTCAAGGACAGGGATCCACGGGGAGCTGTTTTTT.

The rearrangement joins TRBV6-5 to TRBJ1-2, with TRBD1 identical over 8 bases. From germline, CDR1 is MNHEY and CDR2 SVGAGI. CDR3 length: 14 amino acids. J was trimmed by 4 bases and V by 6 bases; bases with no gene match: 7. The CDR3 nucleotides are TGTGCCAGCAGCTCGGACAGGGCCGGCTATGGCTACACCTTC. This gives the protein CASSSDRAGYGYTF.

CDR3 coding DNA: TGTGCCAGCAGTCGACCGGGACTAGCGGCGCAAGAGACCCAGTACTTC. This encodes CASSRPGLAAQETQYF. The chain employs TRBV6-6 and TRBJ2-5; 11 positions agree with TRBD2. Germline assignment: CDR1 MNHNY and CDR2 SVGAGI (reference sequence). The CDR3 covers 16 residues. The V segment lost 5 bases and the J segment 2 bases; nucleotides outside the gene matches: 7.

The V gene is TRBV3-1 (or the pseudogene TRBV3-2), the J gene TRBJ1-1; 8 bases are a match to TRBD1. Trimming at V came to 4 bases and at J to 7 bases, leaving 8 bases not matched to a gene. The length of the CDR3 is 14 residues. Germline V lookup: CDR1 LGHDT, CDR2 YNNKEL (reference sequence). CDR3 loop: CASSRPGQGLEAFF. The CDR3 nucleotides read TGTGCCAGCAGCCGACCCGGACAGGGACTTGAAGCTTTCTTT.

The chain carries TRBV10-3 and TRBJ2-1, with 12 positions matching TRBD2. J was trimmed by 5 bases and V by 2 bases; bases with no gene match: 4. This CDR3 has 16 residues. Germline V CDR1 and CDR2: ENHRY, SYGVKD. CDR3 sequence (DNA): TGTGCCATCAGTGAGCCAGGACTAGCGGGGAACAATGAGCAGTTCTTC. It specifies CAISEPGLAGNNEQFF.

This chain links TRBV9 with TRBJ2-2; D gene ambiguous. Germline lookup yields CDR1 SGDLS and CDR2 YYNGEE. The CDR3 runs 14 residues. V shed 0 bases and J shed 3 bases, with 6 bases lying between them. CDR3 sequence reads: CASSVDRDTGELFF. DNA for the CDR3: TGTGCCAGCAGCGTAGACCGGGACACCGGGGAGCTGTTTTTT.

In DNA form, the CDR3 reads TGTGCCAGCAGTCCCCAGGGGGAAGGGGAAAAACTGTTTTTT. Translation: CASSPQGEGEKLFF. This chain links TRBV28 with TRBJ1-4, with 7 bases identical to TRBD1. In germline, CDR1 is MDHEN, CDR2 SYDVKM. The CDR3 consists of 14 residues. V trimming: 5 bases; J trimming: 8 bases; junction bases outside the gene matches: 8.

The gene calls are TRBV4-1 and TRBJ2-7, with a possible D match to TRBD2 (6 bases). Germline CDR1 and CDR2: MGHRA and YSYEKL. The V and J ends lost 4 bases and 0 bases respectively, with 13 bases between them. CDR3 length equals 15 residues. The CDR3 DNA follows: TGCGCCAGCAGCCCCTCTAGCGACCGCTCCTACGAGCAGTACTTC. The encoded protein is CASSPSSDRSYEQYF.

Points on this clone: The junction and the germline gene differ at one end; a read error may be behind it. The V call is TRBV6-1, the J call TRBJ2-2; D unclear. Looked up from germline, CDR1 is MNHNS and CDR2 is SASEGT. The CDR3 runs 14 residues. The DNA of the CDR3 is TGTGCCAGCAGTAAAGCCACGAACACCGGGGAGCTGTTTTTT. It yields the protein CASSKATNTGELFF.

This clone has a single count. The rearrangement joins TRBV28 to TRBJ2-7; D is ambiguous. This CDR3 is built from 15 residues. The V gene lost 2 bases and the J gene lost 7 bases, with 18 bases spanning the gap. CDR1 is MDHEN and CDR2 is SYDVKM in the germline V gene. The CDR3 coding sequence is TGTGCCAGCAGTTTACCGGCAGGCGCAAACTGGGAGCAGTACTTC. Protein sequence: CASSLPAGANWEQYF.

The rearrangement links TRBV6-5 to TRBJ2-7, with TRBD2 identical over 16 bases. J gave up 1 base and V 4 bases, and 1 base lay outside the gene matches. Per germline, CDR1 MNHEY and CDR2 SVGAGI. The CDR3 has 16 amino acids. The CDR3 region is CASSSGLAGGSYEQYF. The CDR3 region has the DNA TGTGCCAGCAGTTCGGGACTAGCGGGAGGGTCCTACGAGCAGTACTTC.

In this sample, this clone turned up many times. The chain carries TRBV6-1 and TRBJ1-2, with D possibly being TRBD1 (6 bases). V was trimmed by 2 bases and J by 8 bases, leaving 15 bases between them. This CDR3 region has 14 residues. Germline V gene sequence: CDR1 MNHNS, CDR2 SASEGT. Here the CDR3 reads CASSESNRDRGYTF. The DNA for the CDR3 is TGTGCCAGCAGTGAAAGTAACAGGGACCGCGGCTACACCTTC.

In DNA form, the CDR3 reads TGCAGTGCTAGTGGACAGGGAAGTAGCGCTGGAAACACCATATATTTT. It is translated as CSASGQGSSAGNTIYF. This rearrangement joins TRBV20-1 to TRBJ1-3, with 8 bases lining up with TRBD1. The germline V gene has CDR1 DFQATT and CDR2 SNEGSKA (reference sequence). V dropped 3 bases and J dropped 2; count of bases not matched to a gene: 9. This CDR3 region has 16 residues.

V is TRBV5-4 and J is TRBJ1-1; weak D call: TRBD1 (6 bases). V was cut by 4 bases and J by 0 bases, with 13 bases left in between. Germline V CDR1 and CDR2: SGHNT, YYREEE (reference sequence). The CDR3 contains 15 residues. The CDR3 reads CASSGREGVNTEAFF. For the CDR3, the DNA is TGTGCCAGCAGCGGACGGGAGGGGGTGAACACTGAAGCTTTCTTT.

The V and J genes are TRBV10-2 and TRBJ2-7, with D perhaps matching TRBD2 (5 bases). This CDR3 has 11 residues. V was trimmed by 3 bases and J by 8 bases, leaving 8 bases between them. Looked up from germline, CDR1 is WSHSY and CDR2 is SAAADI. The CDR3 nucleotides are TGCGCCAGCAGTGAATCCGGGAAGCAGTACTTC. This encodes CASSESGKQYF.

V and J are TRBV11-2 and TRBJ2-5; 8 bases are shared with TRBD1. This CDR3 has 13 amino acids. Germline lookup yields CDR1 SGHAT and CDR2 FQNNGV. V shed 5 bases and J 5 bases; nucleotides not matched to a gene: 4. Written as DNA, the CDR3 is TGTGCCAGCAGCGTGGACAGGGCGGAGACCCAGTACTTC. Translating gives CASSVDRAETQYF.

V gene TRBV27 combines with J gene TRBJ2-1, with 11 bases that match TRBD1. The trim removed 8 bases at V and 9 bases at J, leaving 6 bases unmatched. Germline CDR1 reads MNHEY; CDR2 reads SMNVEV (reference sequence). The CDR3 covers 13 residues. CDR3 residues: CASGGQGDFEQFF. The CDR3 bases are TGTGCCAGCGGGGGACAGGGGGACTTTGAGCAGTTCTTC.

This chain joins TRBV19 and TRBJ2-6; D not resolved. The CDR3 length is 16 residues. Deletions cut 6 bases from V and 0 bases from J, with 12 bases between. CDR1 is LNHDA and CDR2 is SQIVND in the germline V gene (reference sequence). The CDR3 spells CASRRGESSGANVLTF. DNA of the CDR3: TGTGCCAGTAGGAGAGGAGAGAGCTCTGGGGCCAACGTCCTGACTTTC. The full variable domain, rest sourced from reference TRBV19 and TRBJ2-6, is DGGITQSPKYLFRKEGQNVTLSCEQNLNHDAMYWYRQDPGQGLRLIYYSQIVNDFQKGDIAEGYSVSREKKESFPLTVTSAQKNPTAFYLCASRRGESSGANVLTFGAGSRLTVL.

This clone was seen only once. The sample holds other DNA sequences that translate to the same CDR3. The rearrangement uses TRBV18 and TRBJ2-1; the match to TRBD1 covers 7 bases. This CDR3 spans 13 amino acids. With V trimmed by 3 bases and J by 5 bases, 1 base remained unmatched. Per germline, CDR1 KGHSH and CDR2 LQKENI. Here the CDR3 reads CASSPGTDNEQFF. The CDR3 region has the DNA TGTGCCAGCTCACCCGGGACAGACAATGAGCAGTTCTTC. The variable domain in full, completed from reference TRBV18 and TRBJ2-1, reads NAGVMQNPRHLVRRRGQEARLRCSPMKGHSHVYWYRQLPEEGLKFMVYLQKENIIDESGMPKERFSAEFPKEGPSILRIQQVVRGDSAAYFCASSPGTDNEQFFGPGTRLTVL.